Below are 18 T cell receptor beta chains sequenced from a single sample in a study of cytomegalovirus exposure and HLA in healthy donors (dated 2017 in TCRdb). Libraries were made using the immunoSEQ multiplex PCR assay. For the multiplex PCR, a mixture combining 60 forward primers for TCR Vbeta segments and 13 reverse primers for TCR Jbeta segments was used. Not all clones reach the TCRdb copy of this immuneACCESS table, which keeps in-frame sequences only. Checked studies attribute under half of the gap to unresolved V genes and leave the rest unexplained. The sample table records under 150,000 clones; about two thirds of these occur just once. The ten largest account for about 4.5% of the sample. Sequencing input: PBMCs. The receptors originated from a man aged 55 to 70 in good health and CMV-seronegative.

A remark on this clone: At one of its ends the junction is not consistent with the germline gene, which may arise from a read error. The J gene is TRBJ2-1, the V gene TRBV7-7; no firm D call. CDR1 is SSHAT and CDR2 is FNYEAQ in the germline V gene (reference sequence). The CDR3 loop spans 13 amino acids. CDR3 loop: CASSSGSPNEQFF. CDR3 DNA sequence: TGTGCTAGCAGCTCCGGGTCCCCCAATGAGCAGTTCTTC.

With regard to this clone: A junction boundary mismatches the germline segment, possibly from a read error. The rearrangement joins TRBV7-9 to TRBJ1-1, with TRBD1 matching 12 bases. In germline, CDR1 is SEHNR, CDR2 FQNEAQ (reference sequence). CDR3 length equals 17 residues. CDR3: CSSRFMGQGASDTEAFF. Written as DNA, the CDR3 is TGTTCCAGCAGATTTATGGGACAGGGGGCATCGGACACTGAAGCTTTCTTT.

The CDR3 sequence: CASSFSIASGAYQETQYF. The CDR3 region has the DNA TGTGCCAGCAGTTTCTCTATAGCTAGCGGGGCGTACCAAGAGACCCAGTACTTC. The chain combines TRBV28 with TRBJ2-5, with TRBD2 matching over 9 bases. J lost 0 bases, V lost 3 bases, and 11 bases had no gene match. Germline V gene data show CDR1 as MDHEN and CDR2 as SYDVKM. The CDR3 extends over 18 amino acids.

DNA for the CDR3: TGTGCCAGCAGCTTAAATCTGCGGACAGGGGGCGCAAGAAGGTATGGCTACACCTTC. Translation: CASSLNLRTGGARRYGYTF. This chain connects TRBV7-2 to TRBJ1-2, with TRBD1 identical over 11 bases. V shed 2 bases, J shed 5 bases, and the junction held 16 bases outside the gene matches. The CDR3 is 19 residues long. Germline V gene sequence: CDR1 SGHTA, CDR2 FQGNSA. Looking up the rest from reference TRBV7-2 and TRBJ1-2 gives the full variable domain: GAGVSQSPSNKVTEKGKDVELRCDPISGHTALYWYRQSLGQGLEFLIYFQGNSAPDKSGLPSDRFSAERTGGSVSTLTIQRTQQEDSAVYLCASSLNLRTGGARRYGYTFGSGTRLTVV.

This clone was seen only a few times. The chain is built from TRBV28 and TRBJ2-2, with 8 positions matching TRBD1. V trimming: 11 bases; J trimming: 4 bases; junction bases outside the gene matches: 9. Germline V CDR1 and CDR2: MDHEN, SYDVKM. The CDR3 covers 14 residues. CDR3 in DNA: TGTGCCGTTAACGGACAGGGACTCACCGGGGAGCTGTTTTTT. Translation gives CAVNGQGLTGELFF. The whole variable domain, filled in from reference TRBV28 and TRBJ2-2, reads DVKVTQSSRYLVKRTGEKVFLECVQDMDHENMFWYRQDPGLGLRLIYFSYDVKMKEKGDIPEGYSVSREKKERFSLILESASTNQTSMYLCAVNGQGLTGELFFGEGSRLTVL.

This chain joins TRBV29-1 and TRBJ2-2, with D tentatively TRBD2 (5 bases). There are 13 residues in the CDR3. From germline, CDR1 is SQVTM and CDR2 ANQGSEA. With 4 bases removed from V and 0 bases from J, the gap between germline ends came to 6 bases. CDR3 protein: CSVGRSNTGELFF. CDR3 in DNA: TGCAGCGTTGGGAGGTCGAACACCGGGGAGCTGTTTTTT.

The chain employs TRBV7-8 and TRBJ2-7, with TRBD1 matching over 9 bases. V shed 2 bases, J shed 5 bases, and the junction held 10 bases outside the gene matches. The CDR3 is 16 residues long. Germline lookup yields CDR1 SGHVS and CDR2 FQNEAQ. CDR3 loop: CASSLLPGQGRDEQYF. The CDR3 region has the DNA TGTGCCAGCAGCTTACTCCCGGGACAGGGAAGGGACGAGCAGTACTTC. Filled out from reference TRBV7-8 and TRBJ2-7, the complete variable domain reads GAGVSQSPRYKVAKRGQDVALRCDPISGHVSLFWYQQALGQGPEFLTYFQNEAQLDKSGLPSDRFFAERPEGSVSTLKIQRTQQEDSAVYLCASSLLPGQGRDEQYFGPGTRLTVT.

The genes are TRBV6-1 and TRBJ2-3; 7 nucleotides match TRBD2. Germline V CDR1 and CDR2: MNHNS, SASEGT. The length of the CDR3 is 14 residues. Germline trimming cut 2 bases from V and 8 bases from J; bases unmatched to any gene: 7. The CDR3 coding sequence is TGTGCCAGCAGTGAAATGGGGGAGGGAGGTACGCAGTATTTT. Translated: CASSEMGEGGTQYF.

The J gene is TRBJ2-1, the V gene TRBV9; TRBD2 agrees at 12 bases. V dropped 0 bases and J dropped 15; count of bases not matched to a gene: 13. This CDR3 has 16 amino acids. The germline gives CDR1 SGDLS, CDR2 YYNGEE. CDR3 residues: CASSVAPTSGSPRRFF. DNA of the CDR3: TGTGCCAGCAGCGTAGCTCCGACTAGCGGGAGTCCCCGCAGGTTCTTC.

The CDR3 nucleotides are TGTGCCAGCAGCTTAGAGGGCAGGGGAGATCAGCCCCAGCATTTT. Protein sequence: CASSLEGRGDQPQHF. The gene calls are TRBV7-2 and TRBJ1-5, with a possible D match to TRBD1 (6 bases). This CDR3 comprises 15 residues. Germline V gives CDR1 SGHTA, CDR2 FQGNSA. V lost 1 base to trimming and J lost 5 bases, with 12 bases between them.

CDR3: CAVRGSQSFEAFF. For the CDR3, the DNA is TGTGCCGTTCGGGGGTCCCAGTCGTTCGAAGCTTTCTTT. The rearrangement joins TRBV27 to TRBJ1-1; D is possibly TRBD1 (5 bases). From germline, CDR1 is MNHEY and CDR2 SMNVEV (reference sequence). Trimming left V 11 bases short and J 8 bases short, with 21 bases between. The CDR3 has 13 amino acids.

This clone occurred a few times. This chain links TRBV5-6 with TRBJ2-5; 9 nucleotides align to TRBD1. Germline V gene sequence: CDR1 SGHDT, CDR2 YYEEEE. With V trimmed by 2 bases and J by 4 bases, 9 bases remained unmatched. CDR3 length equals 16 residues. CDR3 loop: CASSLSQDRGGETQYF. For the CDR3, the DNA is TGTGCCAGCAGCTTATCCCAGGACAGGGGAGGAGAGACCCAGTACTTC.

The chain links TRBV7-2 to TRBJ2-5; TRBD2 might be the D (6 bases). Germline values: CDR1 SGHTA, CDR2 FQGNSA. Trimming took off 1 base at V and 4 bases at J, with 13 bases between the two ends. The CDR3 totals 15 residues. The CDR3 spells CASSLGGGTGETQYF. The CDR3 DNA is TGTGCCAGCAGCTTAGGGGGAGGTACGGGAGAGACCCAGTACTTC. Supplemented by reference TRBV7-2 and TRBJ2-5, the full variable domain reads GAGVSQSPSNKVTEKGKDVELRCDPISGHTALYWYRQSLGQGLEFLIYFQGNSAPDKSGLPSDRFSAERTGGSVSTLTIQRTQQEDSAVYLCASSLGGGTGETQYFGPGTRLLVL.

This chain links TRBV29-1 with TRBJ2-5; D not certain. This CDR3 is 12 amino acids long. The germline CDR1 and CDR2 sequences are SQVTM and ANQGSEA. Trimming took 4 bases from V and 2 from J, leaving 8 bases between them. The CDR3 coding sequence is TGCAGCGTTGCCCTAGTGCAAGAGACCCAGTACTTC. Amino acids: CSVALVQETQYF.

The chain recombines TRBV7-6 with TRBJ2-1, with 7 bases lining up with TRBD2. In germline, CDR1 is SGHVS, CDR2 FNYEAQ. Trimming at V came to 1 base and at J to 6 bases, leaving 6 bases not matched to a gene. The CDR3 extends over 15 amino acids. The CDR3 DNA reads TGTGCCAGCAGCTTAGATTTTTCGGGGGGCAATGAGCAGTTCTTC. It specifies CASSLDFSGGNEQFF.

The rearrangement links TRBV4-2 to TRBJ2-5, with 15 nucleotides matching TRBD2. The J call may not be correct, given that the DNA end is closer to TRBJ2-7. CDR1 LGHNA and CDR2 YNFKEQ come from the germline V gene. The CDR3 is 23 residues long. The CDR3 DNA sequence: TGTGCCAGCAGCCCGGGGAACCCGGGACTAGCGGGAGGAATTAACAAGACCTCCTACGAGCAGTACTTC. It translates to CASSPGNPGLAGGINKTSYEQYF.

This sequence joins TRBV27 and TRBJ2-7; 9 nucleotides align to TRBD1. CDR3 length: 13 amino acids. Trimming cost V 5 bases and J 6 bases; bases outside gene matches: 5. From germline, CDR1 is MNHEY and CDR2 SMNVEV (reference sequence). CDR3 nucleotides: TGTGCCAGCAGTCGGGACAGGGTCGGCGAGCAGTACTTC. The encoded protein is CASSRDRVGEQYF.

The J gene is TRBJ2-2, the V gene TRBV18, with no clear D. CDR1 KGHSH and CDR2 LQKENI come from the germline V gene. This CDR3 region has 18 residues. V was shortened by 4 bases and J by 2 bases, with 20 bases between the two germline ends. The CDR3 DNA reads TGTGCCAGCTCACTCGATGGAGACCGGAGACTTAACACCGGGGAGCTGTTTTTT. Protein: CASSLDGDRRLNTGELFF.